This T cell receptor (beta chain) was identified during a study of OX40 agonist ivuxolimab in advanced cancers. The assay was immunoSEQ multiplex PCR, and TCRdb's table has in-frame clones only and misses some. The repertoire holds over 45,000 clones, with about 82% as singletons. The V gene lost 4 bases and the J gene lost 4 bases, with 13 bases spanning the gap. Germline CDR1 reads LNHDA; CDR2 reads SQIVND (reference sequence). CDR3 length: 14 residues. The receptor was derived from an adult with an advanced solid tumor such as melanoma, head and neck, liver or kidney cancer. The V gene is TRBV19, the J gene TRBJ2-5, with unresolved D. Sequenced here: CD4+ or CD8+ T cells sorted from blood, sampled in a trial of the OX40 agonist ivuxolimab. The DNA of the CDR3 is TGTGCCAGTAGTACCGGACCTGCGCGAGAGACCCAGTACTTC. As protein: CASSTGPARETQYF.